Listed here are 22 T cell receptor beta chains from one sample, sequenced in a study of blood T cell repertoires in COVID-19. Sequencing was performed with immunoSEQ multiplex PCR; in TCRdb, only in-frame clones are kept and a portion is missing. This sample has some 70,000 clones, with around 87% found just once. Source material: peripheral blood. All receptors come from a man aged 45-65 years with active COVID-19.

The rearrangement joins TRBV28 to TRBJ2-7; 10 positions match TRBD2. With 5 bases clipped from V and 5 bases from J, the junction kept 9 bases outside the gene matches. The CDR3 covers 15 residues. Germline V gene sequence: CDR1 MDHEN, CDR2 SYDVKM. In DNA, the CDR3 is TGTGCCAGCAGTCCCGCCCGAGCGGGAGGGCACGAGCAGTACTTC. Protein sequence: CASSPARAGGHEQYF.

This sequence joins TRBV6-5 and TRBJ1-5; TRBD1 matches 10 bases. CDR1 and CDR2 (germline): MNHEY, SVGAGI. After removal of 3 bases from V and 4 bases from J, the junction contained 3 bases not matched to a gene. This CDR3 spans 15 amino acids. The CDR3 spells CASSYSGQGNQPQHF. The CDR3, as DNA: TGTGCCAGCAGTTATTCGGGACAGGGGAATCAGCCCCAGCATTTT.

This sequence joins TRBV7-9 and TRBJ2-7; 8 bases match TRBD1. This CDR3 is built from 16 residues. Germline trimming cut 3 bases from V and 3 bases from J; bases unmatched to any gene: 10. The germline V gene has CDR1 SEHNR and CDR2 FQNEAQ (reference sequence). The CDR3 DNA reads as TGTGCCAGCAGCTTGTCCTACAGGGGGTTCGACTACGAGCAGTACTTC. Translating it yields CASSLSYRGFDYEQYF.

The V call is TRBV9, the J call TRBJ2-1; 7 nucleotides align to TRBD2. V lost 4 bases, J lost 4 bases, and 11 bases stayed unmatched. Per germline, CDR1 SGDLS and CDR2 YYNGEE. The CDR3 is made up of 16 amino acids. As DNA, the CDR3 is TGTGCCAGCAGCCTCGGGACTACCGACCTTTACAATGAGCAGTTCTTC. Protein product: CASSLGTTDLYNEQFF.

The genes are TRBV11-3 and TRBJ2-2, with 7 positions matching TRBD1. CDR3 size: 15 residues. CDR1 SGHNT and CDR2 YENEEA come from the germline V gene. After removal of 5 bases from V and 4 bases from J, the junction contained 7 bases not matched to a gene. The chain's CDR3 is CASSRGQSATGELFF. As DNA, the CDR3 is TGTGCCAGCAGCCGGGGACAGTCGGCCACCGGGGAGCTGTTTTTT.

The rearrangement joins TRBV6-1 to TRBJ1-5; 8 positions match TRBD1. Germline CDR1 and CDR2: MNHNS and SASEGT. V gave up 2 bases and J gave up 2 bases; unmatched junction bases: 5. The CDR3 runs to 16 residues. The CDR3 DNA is TGTGCCAGCAGTGAACTGGACAGGGCCGGCAATCAGCCCCAGCATTTT. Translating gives CASSELDRAGNQPQHF.

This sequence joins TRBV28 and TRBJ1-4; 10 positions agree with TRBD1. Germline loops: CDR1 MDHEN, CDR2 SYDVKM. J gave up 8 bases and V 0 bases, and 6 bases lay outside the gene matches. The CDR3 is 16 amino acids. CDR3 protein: CASSLWVATGGEKLFF. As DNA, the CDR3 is TGTGCCAGCAGTTTATGGGTCGCGACAGGGGGCGAAAAACTGTTTTTT.

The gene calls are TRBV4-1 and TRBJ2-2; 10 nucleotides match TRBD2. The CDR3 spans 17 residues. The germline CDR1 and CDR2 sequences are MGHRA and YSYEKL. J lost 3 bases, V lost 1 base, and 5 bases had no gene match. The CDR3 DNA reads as TGCGCCAGCAGCCAAGCGGTAGCGGGGGGCCACACCGGGGAGCTGTTTTTT. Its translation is CASSQAVAGGHTGELFF.

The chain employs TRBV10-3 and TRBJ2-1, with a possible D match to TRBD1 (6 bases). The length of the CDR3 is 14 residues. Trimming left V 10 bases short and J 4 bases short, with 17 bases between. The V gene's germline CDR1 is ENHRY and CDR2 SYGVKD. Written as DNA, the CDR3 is TGTGCCACAGGGGAGCGGACAACTTACAATGAGCAGTTCTTC. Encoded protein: CATGERTTYNEQFF.

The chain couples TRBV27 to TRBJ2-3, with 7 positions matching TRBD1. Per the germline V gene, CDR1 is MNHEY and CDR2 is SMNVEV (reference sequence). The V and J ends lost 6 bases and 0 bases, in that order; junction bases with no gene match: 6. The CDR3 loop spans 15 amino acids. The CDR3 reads CASRRQGPSTDTQYF. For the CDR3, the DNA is TGTGCCAGCAGACGACAGGGCCCTAGCACAGATACGCAGTATTTT.

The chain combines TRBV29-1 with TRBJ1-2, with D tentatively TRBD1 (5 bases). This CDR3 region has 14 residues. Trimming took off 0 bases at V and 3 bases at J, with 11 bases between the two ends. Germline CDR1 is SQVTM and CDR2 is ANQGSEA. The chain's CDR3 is CSVEDWTKHYGYTF. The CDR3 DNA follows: TGCAGCGTTGAAGATTGGACAAAACACTATGGCTACACCTTC.

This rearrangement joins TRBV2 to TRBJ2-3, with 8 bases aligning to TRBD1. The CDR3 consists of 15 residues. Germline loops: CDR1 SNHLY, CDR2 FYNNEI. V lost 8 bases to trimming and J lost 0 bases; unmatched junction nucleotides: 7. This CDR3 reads CASGRDRRSTDTQYF. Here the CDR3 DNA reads TGTGCCAGCGGAAGGGACAGGAGGAGCACAGATACGCAGTATTTT.

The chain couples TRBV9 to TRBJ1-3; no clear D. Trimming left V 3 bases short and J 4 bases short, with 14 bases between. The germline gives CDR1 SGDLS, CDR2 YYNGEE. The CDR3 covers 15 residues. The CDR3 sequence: CASSGAGGPGNTIYF. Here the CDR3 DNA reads TGTGCCAGCAGCGGGGCAGGAGGGCCCGGAAACACCATATATTTT.

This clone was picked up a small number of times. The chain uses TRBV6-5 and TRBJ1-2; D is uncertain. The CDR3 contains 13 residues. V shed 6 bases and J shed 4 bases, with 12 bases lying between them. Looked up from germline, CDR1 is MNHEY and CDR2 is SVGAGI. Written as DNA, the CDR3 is TGTGCCAGCAGCCTCGGACTTCTCTATGGCTACACCTTC. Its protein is CASSLGLLYGYTF.

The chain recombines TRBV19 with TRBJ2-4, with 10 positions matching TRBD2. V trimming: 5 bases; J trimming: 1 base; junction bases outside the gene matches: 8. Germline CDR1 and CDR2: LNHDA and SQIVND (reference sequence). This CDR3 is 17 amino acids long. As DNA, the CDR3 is TGTGCCAGTAGTCCAGTAGCGGGGGGAATCGCCAAAAACATTCAGTACTTC. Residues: CASSPVAGGIAKNIQYF.

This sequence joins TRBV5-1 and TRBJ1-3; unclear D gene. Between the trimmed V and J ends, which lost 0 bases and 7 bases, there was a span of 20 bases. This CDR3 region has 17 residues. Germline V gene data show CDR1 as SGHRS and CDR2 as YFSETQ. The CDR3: CASSLAGRIGSGNTIYF. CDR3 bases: TGCGCCAGCAGCTTGGCCGGGAGAATAGGGTCCGGGAACACCATATATTTT. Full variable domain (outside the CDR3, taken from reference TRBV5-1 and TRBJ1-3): KAGVTQTPRYLIKTRGQQVTLSCSPISGHRSVSWYQQTPGQGLQFLFEYFSETQRNKGNFPGRFSGRQFSNSRSEMNVSTLELGDSALYLCASSLAGRIGSGNTIYFGEGSWLTVV.

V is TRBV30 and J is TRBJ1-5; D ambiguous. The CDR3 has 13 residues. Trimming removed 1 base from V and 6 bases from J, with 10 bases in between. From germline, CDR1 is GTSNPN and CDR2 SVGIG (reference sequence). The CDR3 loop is CAWSDERFQPQHF. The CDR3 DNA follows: TGTGCCTGGAGTGATGAGAGATTTCAGCCCCAGCATTTT.

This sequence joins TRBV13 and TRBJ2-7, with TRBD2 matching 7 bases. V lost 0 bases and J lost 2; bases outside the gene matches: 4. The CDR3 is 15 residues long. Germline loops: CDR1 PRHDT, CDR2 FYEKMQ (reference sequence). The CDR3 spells CASSLGAGETYEQYF. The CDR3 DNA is TGTGCCAGCAGCTTAGGGGCGGGGGAGACCTACGAGCAGTACTTC.

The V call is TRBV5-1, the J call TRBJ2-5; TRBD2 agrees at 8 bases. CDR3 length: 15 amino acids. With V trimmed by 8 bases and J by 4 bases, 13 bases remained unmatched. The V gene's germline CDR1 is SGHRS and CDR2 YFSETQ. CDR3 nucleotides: TGCGCCAGTTCCCTCACGATGACTAGCGTAGAGACCCAGTACTTC. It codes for CASSLTMTSVETQYF. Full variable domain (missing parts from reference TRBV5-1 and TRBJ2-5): KAGVTQTPRYLIKTRGQQVTLSCSPISGHRSVSWYQQTPGQGLQFLFEYFSETQRNKGNFPGRFSGRQFSNSRSEMNVSTLELGDSALYLCASSLTMTSVETQYFGPGTRLLVL.

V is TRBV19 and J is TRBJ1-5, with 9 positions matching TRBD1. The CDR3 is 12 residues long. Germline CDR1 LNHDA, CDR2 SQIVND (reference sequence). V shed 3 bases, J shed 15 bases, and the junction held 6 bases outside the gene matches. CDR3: CASSMGNRGPHF. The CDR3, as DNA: TGTGCCAGTAGTATGGGGAACAGGGGGCCGCATTTT.

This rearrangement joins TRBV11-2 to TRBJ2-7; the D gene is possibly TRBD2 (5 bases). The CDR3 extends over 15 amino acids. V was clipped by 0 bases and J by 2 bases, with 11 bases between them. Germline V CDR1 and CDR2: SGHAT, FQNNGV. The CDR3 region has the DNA TGTGCCAGCAGCTTAGAGTCAGTGACTACCTACGAGCAGTACTTC. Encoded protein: CASSLESVTTYEQYF.

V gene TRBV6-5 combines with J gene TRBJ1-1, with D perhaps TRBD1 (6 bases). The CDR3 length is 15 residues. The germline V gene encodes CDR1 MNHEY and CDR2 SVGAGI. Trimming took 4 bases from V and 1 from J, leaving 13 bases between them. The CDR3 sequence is CASSLTGGRNTEAFF. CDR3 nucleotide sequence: TGTGCCAGCAGTTTGACAGGCGGTCGGAACACTGAAGCTTTCTTT.